This entry lists 15 T cell receptor beta chains sequenced from one sample in a study of blood T cell repertoires in COVID-19. TCRdb keeps only in-frame clones here, not all; method: immunoSEQ multiplex PCR. The sample lists about 92,000 clones; less than 85% were seen once. The sequencing input was peripheral blood. The receptor source for this set is a woman in her sixties or seventies with acute or convalescent COVID-19.

This chain links TRBV25-1 with TRBJ2-3; 8 bases agree with TRBD2. CDR1 and CDR2 from the germline V gene are MGHDK and SYGVNS. This CDR3 has 16 amino acids. J lost 4 bases, V lost 2 bases, and 8 bases had no gene match. The CDR3: CASSEDPGRAADTQYF. CDR3 DNA sequence: TGTGCCAGCAGTGAAGACCCCGGGAGGGCCGCAGATACGCAGTATTTT.

This clone was found once. This chain connects TRBV10-3 to TRBJ1-3; tentative D call: TRBD1 (5 bases). The V and J ends lost 10 bases and 0 bases respectively, with 13 bases between them. CDR1 and CDR2 (germline): ENHRY, SYGVKD. The CDR3 totals 14 residues. The CDR3 DNA follows: TGTGCCACTCGCCAGACAGCCTCTGGAAACACCATATATTTT. This gives the protein CATRQTASGNTIYF.

The rearrangement joins TRBV29-1 to TRBJ2-1; TRBD2 aligns across 8 bases. This CDR3 is built from 16 residues. Germline loops: CDR1 SQVTM, CDR2 ANQGSEA. With V trimmed by 4 bases and J by 6 bases, 14 bases remained unmatched. In DNA form, the CDR3 reads TGCAGCGTTGCCCCGACTGGACTAGCTAGGGGCAATGAGCAGTTCTTC. Protein sequence: CSVAPTGLARGNEQFF.

The chain links TRBV11-2 to TRBJ2-7, with TRBD1 identical over 7 bases. This CDR3 is built from 13 residues. The junction had 9 bases not matched to a gene; V was cut back by 7 bases and J by 6 bases. Germline V gene data show CDR1 as SGHAT and CDR2 as FQNNGV. CDR3 protein: CASTYNRGSEQYF. The CDR3, as DNA: TGTGCCAGCACCTATAACAGGGGCAGCGAGCAGTACTTC. The full variable domain, its missing parts supplied by reference TRBV11-2 and TRBJ2-7, is EAGVAQSPRYKIIEKRQSVAFWCNPISGHATLYWYQQILGQGPKLLIQFQNNGVVDDSQLPKDRFSAERLKGVDSTLKIQPAKLEDSAVYLCASTYNRGSEQYFGPGTRLTVT.

The chain couples TRBV6-5 to TRBJ2-3; D unresolved. Trimming cost V 2 bases and J 2 bases, with 11 bases left between them. The CDR3 has 15 amino acids. Germline V gene sequence: CDR1 MNHEY, CDR2 SVGAGI. As DNA, the CDR3 is TGTGCCAGCAGTTACGGTAGTCCCTTCACAGATACGCAGTATTTT. Amino acid sequence: CASSYGSPFTDTQYF.

The rearrangement uses TRBV18 and TRBJ2-7; 8 nucleotides agree with TRBD2. The CDR3 covers 14 residues. Trimming removed 5 bases from V and 1 base from J; junction bases left unmatched: 4. Germline V gene data show CDR1 as KGHSH and CDR2 as LQKENI. CDR3 nucleotides: TGTGCCAGCTCATTTTCTAGCGGGTCCTACGAGCAGTACTTC. Translated, it gives CASSFSSGSYEQYF.

The chain joins TRBV7-3 to TRBJ2-3, with D possibly being TRBD2 (5 bases). The CDR3 contains 15 residues. Germline-derived CDR1 and CDR2 are SGHTA and FQGTGA. Trimming left V 2 bases short and J 4 bases short, with 13 bases between. The chain's CDR3 is CASSLGSGTADTQYF. The CDR3 nucleotides read TGTGCCAGCAGCTTAGGGTCGGGAACCGCAGATACGCAGTATTTT.

CDR3 residues: CASSQDRDESAGVLYTGELFF. The DNA for the CDR3 is TGCGCCAGCAGCCAAGATAGAGACGAATCGGCGGGGGTTCTCTACACCGGGGAGCTGTTTTTT. The chain has TRBV4-1 and TRBJ2-2, with 7 nucleotides matching TRBD2. The germline V gene has CDR1 MGHRA and CDR2 YSYEKL. The length of the CDR3 is 21 residues. V was pared by 0 bases and J by 3 bases, with 19 bases of the junction left unmatched.

The chain has TRBV4-3 and TRBJ2-6, with D maybe TRBD2 (5 bases). From germline, CDR1 is LGHNA and CDR2 YSLEER. The CDR3 extends over 16 amino acids. The V and J ends lost 3 bases and 0 bases respectively, with 9 bases between them. The chain's CDR3 is CASSQDWYSGANVLTF. The CDR3 region has the DNA TGCGCCAGCAGCCAGGACTGGTACTCTGGGGCCAACGTCCTGACTTTC.

The chain uses TRBV6-2 or TRBV6-3 and TRBJ2-1; possibly TRBD2 for D (7 bases). The CDR3 is 20 amino acids. Germline V gives CDR1 MNHEY, CDR2 SVGEGT. The V and J ends lost 2 bases and 7 bases respectively, with 30 bases between them. This CDR3 is CASSYPSQVPEGGLSNEQFF. CDR3 nucleotide sequence: TGTGCCAGCAGTTACCCATCTCAGGTCCCAGAGGGGGGGCTTTCAAATGAGCAGTTCTTC.

The V call is TRBV19, the J call TRBJ1-1, with 8 bases identical to TRBD1. This CDR3 is built from 15 residues. Germline loops: CDR1 LNHDA, CDR2 SQIVND (reference sequence). The V and J ends lost 6 bases and 6 bases, in that order; junction bases with no gene match: 12. CDR3 loop: CASREAGTGFAEAFF. The CDR3 DNA reads as TGTGCCAGTAGGGAAGCCGGGACAGGTTTTGCTGAAGCTTTCTTT.

This chain links TRBV27 with TRBJ2-7; possible D gene TRBD1, 7 bases. The V end was cut by 0 bases, the J end by 2 bases, with 17 bases between. The CDR3 is 17 residues long. Germline-derived CDR1 and CDR2 are MNHEY and SMNVEV (reference sequence). The CDR3 region has the DNA TGTGCCAGCAGTTTATCGGCGGGCAGGGGGGCAACCTACGAGCAGTACTTC. Its translation is CASSLSAGRGATYEQYF.

The chain combines TRBV5-6 with TRBJ1-2, with 7 bases matching TRBD1. The V gene end was trimmed by 3 bases and the J gene end by 2 bases; junction bases not matched to a gene: 4. This CDR3 has 14 amino acids. CDR1 and CDR2 from the germline V gene are SGHDT and YYEEEE. This chain's CDR3 is CASSSLQGNYGYTF. The CDR3 DNA sequence: TGTGCCAGCAGCTCCCTACAGGGGAACTATGGCTACACCTTC.

The chain uses TRBV28 and TRBJ2-7; D ambiguous. V was pared by 7 bases and J by 1 base, with 11 bases between. The CDR3 runs to 13 residues. Per the germline V gene, CDR1 is MDHEN and CDR2 is SYDVKM. The CDR3 nucleotides are TGTGCCAGCACTACCGTAGAGTCCTACGAGCAGTACTTC. Translated, it gives CASTTVESYEQYF.

V gene TRBV4-2 combines with J gene TRBJ1-1; D unresolved. Trimming pared 0 bases from V and 6 bases from J, leaving 11 bases between. Germline V CDR1 and CDR2: LGHNA, YNFKEQ. There are 14 residues in the CDR3. The DNA for the CDR3 is TGTGCCAGCAGCCAAGATGGTAGGGAGTCTGAAGCTTTCTTT. Protein product: CASSQDGRESEAFF.